This passage covers 16 T cell receptor beta chains from one sample sequenced in a study of spatial heterogeneity in lung cancer. TCRdb called the 5' RACE reads again in MiXCR, with one record for every CDR3 protein. The sample yields some 9,600 distinct CDR3 sequences, more than 6% seen once. Regarding time point: sample taken at primary tumor resection. Sequences were derived from normal lung tissue next to the tumor, sampled at surgery. Receptors originate from a male donor with early-stage non-small cell lung cancer.

This clonotype showed up just a few times. The rearrangement joins TRBV20-1 to TRBJ2-2; D is unresolved. The CDR3 is 11 residues long. Germline-derived CDR1 and CDR2 are DFQATT and SNEGSKA (reference sequence). V lost 3 bases to trimming and J lost 6 bases, with 5 bases between them. CDR3 nucleotides: TGCAGTGCTAGGGGTGCCGGGGAGCTGTTTTTT. Encoded protein: CSARGAGELFF.

Many counts were recorded for this clonotype. The V gene is TRBV30, the J gene TRBJ1-3, with 7 bases fitting TRBD1. CDR3 size: 15 residues. The germline gives CDR1 GTSNPN, CDR2 SVGIG (reference sequence). Trimming took 4 bases from V and 4 from J; bases not matched to a gene: 10. This CDR3 reads CAWKRPGQWGNTIYF. CDR3 nucleotides: TGTGCCTGGAAGCGCCCGGGACAGTGGGGAAACACCATATATTTT.

The sample holds a few counts of this clonotype. This chain connects TRBV7-2 to TRBJ1-1; maybe TRBD1 (6 bases). The germline CDR1 and CDR2 sequences are SGHTA and FQGNSA. The CDR3 is 14 residues long. The V and J ends lost 1 base and 6 bases respectively, with 12 bases between them. The CDR3 sequence: CASSLGGSGAEAFF. CDR3 nucleotides: TGTGCCAGCAGCTTAGGCGGATCAGGGGCTGAAGCTTTCTTT.

This clonotype has ten or more counts. The chain combines TRBV12-3 or TRBV12-4 with TRBJ1-4; D is uncertain. The CDR3 totals 16 residues. The V end was cut by 4 bases, the J end by 3 bases, with 15 bases between. The DNA for the CDR3 is TGTGCCAGCAGTTCCGACTTTACTTGGGCTAATGAAAAACTGTTTTTT. Protein sequence: CASSSDFTWANEKLFF.

Judged by abundance, this clonotype is medium-sized (0.01 to 0.1%). The chain joins TRBV19 to TRBJ1-5; TRBD1 aligns across 9 bases. Germline values: CDR1 LNHDA, CDR2 SQIVND (reference sequence). V trimming: 7 bases; J trimming: 7 bases; junction bases outside the gene matches: 11. This CDR3 region has 15 residues. This CDR3 is CASMGTGGARQPQHF. As DNA, the CDR3 is TGTGCCAGTATGGGAACAGGGGGCGCGAGACAGCCCCAGCATTTT.

The CDR3 DNA reads TGCAGCAGAGGGGGGCCCACAGATACGCAGTATTTT. The encoded protein is CSRGGPTDTQYF. The rearrangement uses TRBV20-1 and TRBJ2-3; D tentatively fits TRBD1 or TRBD2 (6 bases each). The length of the CDR3 is 12 residues. CDR1 DFQATT and CDR2 SNEGSKA come from the germline V gene (reference sequence).

The chain couples TRBV3-1 to TRBJ2-7; D gene ambiguous. The V end was cut by 1 base, the J end by 2 bases, with 12 bases between. CDR3 size: 15 residues. The germline V gene has CDR1 LGHDT and CDR2 YNNKEL (reference sequence). The CDR3 DNA follows: TGTGCCAGCAGCCAAGGCCCGGGTACCCCCTACGAGCAGTACTTC. The encoded protein is CASSQGPGTPYEQYF.

This clonotype occurred many times. The gene calls are TRBV5-6 and TRBJ2-7, with D perhaps TRBD1 (5 bases). This CDR3 spans 16 amino acids. The V end lost 1 base, the J end lost 1 base, and 15 bases lay between the germline ends. Per the germline V gene, CDR1 is SGHDT and CDR2 is YYEEEE. CDR3 in amino acids: CASSLLGTGTSYEQYF. The CDR3 coding sequence is TGTGCCAGCAGCTTGTTAGGAACAGGTACTTCCTACGAGCAGTACTTC.

The chain combines TRBV12-3 or TRBV12-4 with TRBJ1-3; D gene uncertain. CDR3 size: 19 residues. Trimming pared 3 bases from V and 0 bases from J, leaving 21 bases between. The CDR3 reads CASSFRVPDRVHSGNTIYF. In nucleotides, the CDR3 is TGTGCCAGCAGTTTTCGGGTACCCGACCGGGTTCACTCTGGAAACACCATATATTTT.

Many counts were recorded for this clonotype. This chain uses TRBV7-2 with TRBJ2-1; D gene ambiguous. CDR3 length: 11 amino acids. V shed 2 bases and J shed 8 bases, with 4 bases lying between them. CDR1 is SGHTA and CDR2 is FQGNSA in the germline V gene. DNA of the CDR3: TGTGCCAGCAGCTTAAGGCATGAGCAGTTCTTC. The encoded protein is CASSLRHEQFF.

This clonotype is termed large. V usage is TRBV7-2 and J usage is TRBJ1-1; D gene ambiguous. V was cut by 6 bases and J by 1 base, with 12 bases left in between. The germline V gene has CDR1 SGHTA and CDR2 FQGNSA. The CDR3 runs 14 residues. This CDR3 reads CASSFRRSNTEAFF. CDR3 in DNA: TGTGCCAGCAGTTTTCGACGGTCGAACACTGAAGCTTTCTTT.

The sample holds one count of this clonotype. The chain employs TRBV20-1 and TRBJ1-1; D call uncertain. CDR1 is DFQATT and CDR2 is SNEGSKA in the germline V gene (reference sequence). The CDR3 contains 16 residues. Trimming cost V 5 bases and J 1 base, with 20 bases left between them. The CDR3 loop reads CSAPNAAGRWNTEAFF. The CDR3 nucleotides read TGCAGTGCTCCTAACGCCGCAGGACGGTGGAACACTGAAGCTTTCTTT.

This clonotype was detected many times. The chain couples TRBV10-3 to TRBJ1-2, with 12 bases matching TRBD1. Germline-derived CDR1 and CDR2 are ENHRY and SYGVKD. V lost 4 bases to trimming and J lost 8 bases; unmatched junction nucleotides: 8. The CDR3 totals 15 residues. The CDR3 here is CAISVSGQGATGYTF. For the CDR3, the DNA is TGTGCCATCAGTGTCTCGGGACAGGGGGCGACCGGCTACACCTTC.

In this sample, this clonotype turned up many times. V usage is TRBV7-9 and J usage is TRBJ1-2, with TRBD1 matching over 7 bases. The CDR3 contains 14 residues. In germline, CDR1 is SEHNR, CDR2 FQNEAQ (reference sequence). The junction had 7 bases not matched to a gene; V was cut back by 5 bases and J by 4 bases. CDR3 sequence: CASSAAGGPYGYTF. Written as DNA, the CDR3 is TGTGCCAGCAGCGCCGCAGGGGGTCCCTATGGCTACACCTTC.

This clonotype showed up many times. V usage is TRBV27 and J usage is TRBJ1-4; the D gene is possibly TRBD1 (6 bases). Germline V CDR1 and CDR2: MNHEY, SMNVEV (reference sequence). This CDR3 has 16 amino acids. Trimming removed 4 bases from V and 5 bases from J, with 17 bases in between. The CDR3 is CASSSVRGLMNEKLFF. Here the CDR3 DNA reads TGTGCCAGCAGTTCCGTGAGGGGGTTGATGAATGAAAAACTGTTTTTT.

This clonotype has at least ten counts. This chain joins TRBV11-2 and TRBJ1-4, with 7 bases matching TRBD1. With V trimmed by 4 bases and J by 8 bases, 10 bases remained unmatched. Germline V gene lookup returns CDR1 SGHAT and CDR2 FQNNGV. This CDR3 is 15 amino acids long. CDR3 bases: TGTGCCAGCAGCTCTATACAGGGGAGGAGGGAAAAACTGTTTTTT. It yields the protein CASSSIQGRREKLFF.